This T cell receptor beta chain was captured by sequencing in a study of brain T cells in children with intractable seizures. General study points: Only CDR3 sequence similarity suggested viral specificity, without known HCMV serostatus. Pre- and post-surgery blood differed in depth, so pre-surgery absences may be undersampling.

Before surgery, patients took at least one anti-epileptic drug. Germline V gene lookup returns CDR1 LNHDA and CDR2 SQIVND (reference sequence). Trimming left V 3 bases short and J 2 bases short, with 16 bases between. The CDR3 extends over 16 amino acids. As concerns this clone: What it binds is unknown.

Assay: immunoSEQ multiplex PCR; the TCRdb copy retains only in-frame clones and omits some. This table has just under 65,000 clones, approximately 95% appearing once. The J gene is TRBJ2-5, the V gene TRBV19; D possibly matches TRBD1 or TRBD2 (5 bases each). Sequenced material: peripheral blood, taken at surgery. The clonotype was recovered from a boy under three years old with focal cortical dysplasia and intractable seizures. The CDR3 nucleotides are TGTGCCAGTAGTATGGGGGTTGGAACAGTACAAGAGACCCAGTACTTC. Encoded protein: CASSMGVGTVQETQYF.